Presented here are 6 T cell receptor beta chains from one specimen sequenced in a study of shared clonotypes between healthy human individuals. Generated by immunoSEQ multiplex PCR, the TCRdb table keeps only in-frame clones and is missing some. The sample shows over 2 million clones, over 85% of them seen only once. Sample: naive CD4+ T cells sorted from blood. Subset: CD45RA+ positively selected. These TCRs come from a man younger than 35 in good health.

In nucleotides, the CDR3 is TGTGCCAGCAGCTTCAGATACTACGAGCAGTACTTC. It is translated as CASSFRYYEQYF. The genes are TRBV7-8 and TRBJ2-7; no clear D gene. The CDR3 spans 12 residues. Germline V gene lookup returns CDR1 SGHVS and CDR2 FQNEAQ. V was trimmed by 3 bases and J by 3 bases, leaving 6 bases between them.

This clone was seen only once. V usage is TRBV5-1 and J usage is TRBJ1-6; 10 nucleotides match TRBD1. This CDR3 is 15 amino acids long. The ends lost 3 bases at V and 10 bases at J; junction bases unmatched: 7. Germline CDR1 reads SGHRS; CDR2 reads YFSETQ. The CDR3 loop is CASSSKTGGDSPLHF. The DNA for the CDR3 is TGCGCCAGCAGCTCTAAGACAGGGGGCGACTCACCCCTCCACTTT.

The chain combines TRBV5-4 with TRBJ1-2; TRBD1 is a possible D gene (5 bases). Germline V lookup: CDR1 SGHNT, CDR2 YYREEE (reference sequence). V lost 4 bases and J lost 4, with 14 bases in between. This CDR3 is built from 14 residues. CDR3 nucleotide sequence: TGTGCCAGCAGCGGAACCGGGACTACCTATGGCTACACCTTC. Protein sequence: CASSGTGTTYGYTF.

On this clone: Other DNA sequences in this sample translate to the same CDR3. The chain couples TRBV5-1 to TRBJ2-3, with 10 bases fitting TRBD2. Losses at the gene ends were 0 bases for V and 1 base for J; bases not matched to a gene: 2. Germline values: CDR1 SGHRS, CDR2 YFSETQ. This CDR3 is built from 16 residues. CDR3 protein: CASSLGTSGGTDTQYF. The CDR3 coding sequence is TGCGCCAGCAGCTTGGGCACTAGCGGGGGCACAGATACGCAGTATTTT. The variable domain in full, with the rest retrieved from reference TRBV5-1 and TRBJ2-3, is KAGVTQTPRYLIKTRGQQVTLSCSPISGHRSVSWYQQTPGQGLQFLFEYFSETQRNKGNFPGRFSGRQFSNSRSEMNVSTLELGDSALYLCASSLGTSGGTDTQYFGPGTRLTVL.

Turning to this clone: Other nucleotide sequences from this sample produce the same CDR3. The V and J genes are TRBV2 and TRBJ1-5, with no clear D. CDR1 SNHLY and CDR2 FYNNEI come from the germline V gene. V was pared by 2 bases and J by 0 bases, with 5 bases between. This CDR3 contains 14 residues. CDR3 sequence (DNA): TGTGCCAGCAGTGAAACAGTTAGCAATCAGCCCCAGCATTTT. Protein sequence: CASSETVSNQPQHF.

The chain carries TRBV5-4 and TRBJ2-7, with D unresolved. The germline CDR1 and CDR2 sequences are SGHNT and YYREEE (reference sequence). Trimming removed 3 bases at V and 6 bases at J, with 16 bases between. The CDR3 runs to 14 residues. The CDR3 coding sequence is TGTGCCAGCAGCTCCGACCTCCCGGTCGTCGAGCAGTACTTC. Amino acids: CASSSDLPVVEQYF.